The rows below give T cell receptor beta chains drawn from one sample of a study of blood T cell repertoires in COVID-19. Measured with immunoSEQ multiplex PCR; TCRdb has only the in-frame clones, and not every one. The table lists roughly 150,000 clones, over 70% of them singletons. The sample taken for sequencing was PBMCs or T cells enriched from blood (not recorded which). These TCRs come from a man in his 70s who had been exposed to COVID-19. Each CDR3 is given with its conserved first and last residue. Fields, in order: V gene, J gene, D gene, CDR3 protein. D genes are given only for firm matches.

v_gene: TRBV27
j_gene: TRBJ2-7
d_gene: NA
CDR3aa: CASSSRDLEQYF

v_gene: TRBV18
j_gene: TRBJ1-1
d_gene: TRBD1
CDR3aa: CASSEDRTQGSTEAFF

v_gene: TRBV29-1
j_gene: TRBJ1-1
d_gene: NA
CDR3aa: CSVEIRGGTEAFF

v_gene: TRBV6-5
j_gene: TRBJ1-2
d_gene: NA
CDR3aa: CASSPRGINYGYTF

v_gene: TRBV12-3/TRBV12-4
j_gene: TRBJ1-2
d_gene: TRBD1
CDR3aa: CASNPDREDGYTF

v_gene: TRBV11-3
j_gene: TRBJ2-7
d_gene: NA
CDR3aa: CASSLEGGINEQYF

v_gene: TRBV28
j_gene: TRBJ1-2
d_gene: TRBD1
CDR3aa: CASKRDSYGYTF

v_gene: TRBV7-3
j_gene: TRBJ1-1
d_gene: NA
CDR3aa: CASSRFQRWGQDMNTEAFF

v_gene: TRBV7-2
j_gene: TRBJ2-7
d_gene: TRBD1
CDR3aa: CASSLTGGDYEQYF

v_gene: TRBV6-5
j_gene: TRBJ2-7
d_gene: NA
CDR3aa: CASSWDINYEQYF

v_gene: TRBV29-1
j_gene: TRBJ1-1
d_gene: TRBD1
CDR3aa: CSVVQGGNTEAFF

v_gene: TRBV28
j_gene: TRBJ2-7
d_gene: NA
CDR3aa: CASSSYNEQYF

v_gene: TRBV30
j_gene: TRBJ1-1
d_gene: NA
CDR3aa: CAWSDGMNTEAFF

v_gene: TRBV9
j_gene: TRBJ2-3
d_gene: TRBD1
CDR3aa: CASSVVTGGIADTQYF

v_gene: TRBV2
j_gene: TRBJ2-1
d_gene: TRBD2
CDR3aa: CASSGTRGYNEQFF

v_gene: TRBV10-3
j_gene: TRBJ2-5
d_gene: TRBD1
CDR3aa: CAISARQGKETQYF

v_gene: TRBV9
j_gene: TRBJ1-2
d_gene: TRBD1
CDR3aa: CASSVGLTGDGYTF

v_gene: TRBV7-2
j_gene: TRBJ2-7
d_gene: TRBD1
CDR3aa: CASSLQGASLYEQYF

v_gene: TRBV27
j_gene: TRBJ2-7
d_gene: NA
CDR3aa: CASSFGGGEQYF

v_gene: TRBV19
j_gene: TRBJ1-2
d_gene: NA
CDR3aa: CASHKSSGVYGYTF

v_gene: TRBV7-2
j_gene: TRBJ1-2
d_gene: TRBD1
CDR3aa: CASSSPGQGLDYGYTF

v_gene: TRBV5-1
j_gene: TRBJ1-2
d_gene: TRBD1
CDR3aa: CASSRGQGIGYTF

v_gene: TRBV5-1
j_gene: TRBJ2-3
d_gene: NA
CDR3aa: CASSLVVVGTDTQYF

v_gene: TRBV12-3/TRBV12-4
j_gene: TRBJ1-5
d_gene: NA
CDR3aa: CASSSSTNQPQHF

v_gene: TRBV29-1
j_gene: TRBJ2-1
d_gene: NA
CDR3aa: CSVEVAAFYNEQFF

v_gene: TRBV11-2
j_gene: TRBJ2-7
d_gene: TRBD1
CDR3aa: CASSLRDRGPYEQYF

v_gene: TRBV2
j_gene: TRBJ1-3
d_gene: NA
CDR3aa: CASSDQLLTAGNTIYF

v_gene: TRBV19
j_gene: TRBJ1-1
d_gene: NA
CDR3aa: CASSIEAGTTEAFF

v_gene: TRBV9
j_gene: TRBJ1-3
d_gene: NA
CDR3aa: CASSARTGRAGNTIYF

v_gene: TRBV4-2
j_gene: TRBJ1-2
d_gene: TRBD1
CDR3aa: CASSQDMGTGQDYGYTF

v_gene: TRBV18
j_gene: TRBJ2-2
d_gene: NA
CDR3aa: CASTPIRGNTGELFF

v_gene: TRBV18
j_gene: TRBJ2-1
d_gene: TRBD1
CDR3aa: CASSPPNRGQYNEQFF

v_gene: TRBV29-1
j_gene: TRBJ1-2
d_gene: NA
CDR3aa: CSVSDRSYGYTF

v_gene: TRBV19
j_gene: TRBJ2-7
d_gene: TRBD2
CDR3aa: CASSSSGVSYEQYF

v_gene: TRBV6-5
j_gene: TRBJ1-3
d_gene: NA
CDR3aa: CASRAGQSGNTIYF

v_gene: TRBV6-5
j_gene: TRBJ1-4
d_gene: NA
CDR3aa: CASSYSNQGRNEKLFF

v_gene: TRBV18
j_gene: TRBJ1-1
d_gene: NA
CDR3aa: CASSSQGWGTEAFF

v_gene: TRBV5-1
j_gene: TRBJ1-6
d_gene: NA
CDR3aa: CASSLGGNSPLHF

v_gene: TRBV19
j_gene: TRBJ2-2
d_gene: NA
CDR3aa: CASSWGQGPGELFF

v_gene: TRBV6-2/TRBV6-3
j_gene: TRBJ2-7
d_gene: NA
CDR3aa: CASSFYEGVSYF

v_gene: TRBV30
j_gene: TRBJ1-2
d_gene: TRBD1
CDR3aa: CAWRWTGGVSGYTF

v_gene: TRBV5-1
j_gene: TRBJ1-1
d_gene: TRBD1
CDR3aa: CASSLWGQLNTEAFF

v_gene: TRBV5-1
j_gene: TRBJ2-3
d_gene: TRBD1
CDR3aa: CASSNGQVTDTQYF

v_gene: TRBV30
j_gene: TRBJ1-6
d_gene: TRBD1
CDR3aa: CAWTGDRGRGSPLHF

v_gene: TRBV6-2/TRBV6-3
j_gene: TRBJ1-4
d_gene: NA
CDR3aa: CASSNPDRFEKLFF

v_gene: TRBV4-1
j_gene: TRBJ1-2
d_gene: TRBD1
CDR3aa: CASSQEGHGVQGIYTF

v_gene: TRBV7-8
j_gene: TRBJ1-2
d_gene: NA
CDR3aa: CASNLRGTKGGYTF

v_gene: TRBV20-1
j_gene: TRBJ2-5
d_gene: NA
CDR3aa: CSASPRGETQYF

v_gene: TRBV30
j_gene: TRBJ1-5
d_gene: NA
CDR3aa: CAWSNKGIVGNQPQHF

v_gene: TRBV28
j_gene: TRBJ2-2
d_gene: TRBD2
CDR3aa: CASSLGGLAGATGELFF

v_gene: TRBV7-2
j_gene: TRBJ1-1
d_gene: NA
CDR3aa: CASSLDRGYTEAFF

v_gene: TRBV7-9
j_gene: TRBJ1-2
d_gene: TRBD1
CDR3aa: CASSGGTEFYGYTF